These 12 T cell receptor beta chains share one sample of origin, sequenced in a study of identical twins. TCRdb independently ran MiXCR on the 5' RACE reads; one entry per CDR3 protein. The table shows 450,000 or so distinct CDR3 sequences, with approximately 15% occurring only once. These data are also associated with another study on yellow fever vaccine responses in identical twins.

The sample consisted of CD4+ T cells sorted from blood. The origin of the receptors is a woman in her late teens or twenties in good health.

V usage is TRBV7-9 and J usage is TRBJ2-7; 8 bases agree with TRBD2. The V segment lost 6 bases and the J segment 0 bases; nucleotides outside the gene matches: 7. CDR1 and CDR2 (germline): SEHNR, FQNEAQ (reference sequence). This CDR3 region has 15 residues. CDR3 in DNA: TGTGCCAGCAGAAAAAGCGGGGGCCCCTCCTACGAGCAGTACTTC. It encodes CASRKSGGPSYEQYF.

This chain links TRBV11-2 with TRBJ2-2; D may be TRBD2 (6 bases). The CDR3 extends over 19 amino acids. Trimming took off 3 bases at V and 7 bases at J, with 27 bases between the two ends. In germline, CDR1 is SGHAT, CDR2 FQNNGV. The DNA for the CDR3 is TGTGCCAGCAGCTTCCCCGTTGAAAAAGGCGGGGTTTTTAGCGGGGAGCTGTTTTTT. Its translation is CASSFPVEKGGVFSGELFF. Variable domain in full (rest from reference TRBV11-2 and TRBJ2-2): EAGVAQSPRYKIIEKRQSVAFWCNPISGHATLYWYQQILGQGPKLLIQFQNNGVVDDSQLPKDRFSAERLKGVDSTLKIQPAKLEDSAVYLCASSFPVEKGGVFSGELFFGEGSRLTVL.

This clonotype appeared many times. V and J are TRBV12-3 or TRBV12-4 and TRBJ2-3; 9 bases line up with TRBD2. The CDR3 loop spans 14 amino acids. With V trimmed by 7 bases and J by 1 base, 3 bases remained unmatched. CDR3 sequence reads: CASTSSGGTDTQYF. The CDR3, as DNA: TGTGCCAGCACCTCTAGCGGGGGCACAGATACGCAGTATTTT.

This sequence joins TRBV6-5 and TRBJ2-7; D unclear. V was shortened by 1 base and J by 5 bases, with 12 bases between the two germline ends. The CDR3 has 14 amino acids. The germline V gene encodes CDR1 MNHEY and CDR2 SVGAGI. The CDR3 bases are TGTGCCAGCAGTTACTGGCACACCTCGGACGAGCAGTACTTC. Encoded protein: CASSYWHTSDEQYF.

This CDR3 reads CASSLRVGEQPQHF. CDR3 nucleotide sequence: TGCGCCAGCAGCTTGAGAGTCGGGGAACAGCCCCAGCATTTT. The chain joins TRBV5-1 to TRBJ1-5, with unresolved D. CDR1 is SGHRS and CDR2 is YFSETQ in the germline V gene. With 1 base removed from V and 7 bases from J, the gap between germline ends came to 12 bases. The CDR3 runs to 14 residues.

The CDR3 here is CASRVAGTYEQYF. CDR3 in DNA: TGTGCCAGCAGAGTTGCAGGAACCTACGAGCAGTACTTC. This chain joins TRBV12-3 or TRBV12-4 and TRBJ2-7; the D is unclear. The CDR3 sequence is 13 residues long. The V and J ends lost 6 bases and 2 bases respectively, with 11 bases between them.

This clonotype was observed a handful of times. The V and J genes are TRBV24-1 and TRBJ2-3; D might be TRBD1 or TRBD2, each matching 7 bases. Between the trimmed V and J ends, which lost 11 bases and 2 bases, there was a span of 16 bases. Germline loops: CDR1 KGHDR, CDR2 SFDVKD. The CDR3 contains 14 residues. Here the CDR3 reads CAIYWEGATDTQYF. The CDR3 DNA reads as TGTGCCATCTACTGGGAGGGGGCCACAGATACGCAGTATTTT.

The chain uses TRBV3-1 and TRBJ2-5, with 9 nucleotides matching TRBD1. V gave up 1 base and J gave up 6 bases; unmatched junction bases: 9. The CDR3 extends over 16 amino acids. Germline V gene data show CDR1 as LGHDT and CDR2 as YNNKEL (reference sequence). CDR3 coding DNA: TGTGCCAGCAGCCAAGTACCGGGACAGGGTGGTAAGACCCAGTACTTC. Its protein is CASSQVPGQGGKTQYF.

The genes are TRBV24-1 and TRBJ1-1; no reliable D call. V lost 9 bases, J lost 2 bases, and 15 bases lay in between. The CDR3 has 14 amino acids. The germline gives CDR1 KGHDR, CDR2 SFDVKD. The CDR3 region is CATPQAYKNTEAFF. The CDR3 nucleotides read TGTGCCACCCCCCAGGCATACAAAAACACTGAAGCTTTCTTT.

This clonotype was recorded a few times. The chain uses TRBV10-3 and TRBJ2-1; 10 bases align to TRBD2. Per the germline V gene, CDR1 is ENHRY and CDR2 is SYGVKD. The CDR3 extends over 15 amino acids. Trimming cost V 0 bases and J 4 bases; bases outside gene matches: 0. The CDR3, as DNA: TGTGCCATCAGTGAGTCGACTAGCGGGTACAATGAGCAGTTCTTC. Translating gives CAISESTSGYNEQFF.

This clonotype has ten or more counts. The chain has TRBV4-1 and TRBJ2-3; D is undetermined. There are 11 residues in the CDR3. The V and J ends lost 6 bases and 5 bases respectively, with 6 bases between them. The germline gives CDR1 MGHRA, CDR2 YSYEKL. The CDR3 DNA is TGCGCCAGCAGGCAGGTAGATACGCAGTATTTT. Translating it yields CASRQVDTQYF.

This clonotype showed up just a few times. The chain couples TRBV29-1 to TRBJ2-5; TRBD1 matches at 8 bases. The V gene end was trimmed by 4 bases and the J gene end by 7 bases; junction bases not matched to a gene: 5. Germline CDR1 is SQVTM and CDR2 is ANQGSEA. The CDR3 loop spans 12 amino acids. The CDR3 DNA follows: TGCAGCGTTGCGACAGGGGATGTGACCCAGTACTTC. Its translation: CSVATGDVTQYF.